One sample yielded the 20 T cell receptor beta chains listed below, sequenced in a study. From the 5' RACE reads, TCRdb called clonotypes with MiXCR, one entry per CDR3 protein. Among fewer than 15,000 distinct CDR3 sequences listed, 20% to 30% were seen once. Sequenced material: naive CD4+ T cells sorted from blood. Subset noted: naive CD4+ T cells, CD4+CD45RA+CD25-. Receptors were obtained from a female donor with breast cancer.

This clonotype is medium-sized (0.01 to 0.1%). The chain combines TRBV6-5 with TRBJ1-4; D gene ambiguous. This CDR3 spans 15 amino acids. The germline gives CDR1 MNHEY, CDR2 SVGAGI. The germline V and J ends were trimmed by 0 bases and 8 bases, with 13 bases remaining between them. The CDR3 DNA follows: TGTGCCAGCAGTTACTCGAGTAGTGCGGGAGAAAAACTGTTTTTT. This encodes CASSYSSSAGEKLFF.

This chain joins TRBV7-3 and TRBJ2-6; perhaps TRBD1 as D (6 bases). Germline values: CDR1 SGHTA, CDR2 FQGTGA. The length of the CDR3 is 14 residues. The germline V and J ends were trimmed by 3 bases and 4 bases, with 7 bases remaining between them. CDR3 amino acids: CASSFGTGANVLTF. CDR3 DNA sequence: TGTGCCAGCAGCTTCGGGACAGGGGCCAACGTCCTGACTTTC.

By its share, this clonotype is medium-sized. The chain recombines TRBV5-1 with TRBJ2-1; 7 bases line up with TRBD2. CDR1 is SGHRS, CDR2 YFSETQ, per germline. V dropped 0 bases and J dropped 4; count of bases not matched to a gene: 4. The CDR3 spans 15 residues. Written as DNA, the CDR3 is TGCGCCAGCAGCTTGGGAACGGGAGGATACAATGAGCAGTTCTTC. As protein: CASSLGTGGYNEQFF.

In its sample, this clonotype was seen a few times. This chain uses TRBV6-1 with TRBJ1-4, with 10 bases aligning to TRBD1. The junction had 11 bases not matched to a gene; V was cut back by 3 bases and J by 1 base. This CDR3 comprises 19 residues. Germline CDR1 MNHNS, CDR2 SASEGT. The CDR3 is CASSDVRTGGVGTNEKLFF. The CDR3 nucleotides are TGTGCCAGCAGTGACGTTAGGACAGGGGGAGTTGGAACTAATGAAAAACTGTTTTTT.

This chain uses TRBV4-1 with TRBJ1-2, with 11 nucleotides matching TRBD1. Germline V gene sequence: CDR1 MGHRA, CDR2 YSYEKL. CDR3 length: 14 residues. J gave up 7 bases and V 5 bases, and 6 bases lay outside the gene matches. The CDR3 spells CASSSGQGVGGYTF. In DNA, the CDR3 is TGCGCCAGCAGCTCGGGACAGGGGGTCGGTGGCTACACCTTC.

The rearrangement joins TRBV15 to TRBJ1-2; TRBD1 is a possible D gene (6 bases). This CDR3 has 14 amino acids. V was shortened by 1 base and J by 4 bases, with 10 bases between the two germline ends. In germline, CDR1 is LNHNV, CDR2 YYDKDF (reference sequence). This CDR3 reads CATSRGGLPYGYTF. The CDR3 DNA reads TGTGCCACCAGCAGAGGGGGGCTTCCCTATGGCTACACCTTC.

Of note for this clonotype: This may come from a read error, since a much larger clone is one base off. The rearrangement joins TRBV29-1 to TRBJ2-1, with TRBD1 identical over 8 bases. The V and J ends lost 7 bases and 6 bases, in that order; junction bases with no gene match: 11. Germline CDR1 and CDR2: SQVTM and ANQGSEA. This CDR3 comprises 14 residues. The CDR3 region has the DNA TGCAGCGGATGGGGGGACAGGCATGGCAATGAGCAGTTCTTC. It codes for CSGWGDRHGNEQFF.

About this clonotype: A read error may be the cause here, since a much bigger clone is one base away. The chain employs TRBV6-5 and TRBJ2-7; D is unresolved. Germline CDR1 and CDR2: MNHEY and SVGAGI. CDR3 length equals 13 residues. This chain's CDR3 is CASSDSHRYEQYF. CDR3 DNA sequence: TGTGCCAGCAGTGACTCCCACCGCTACGAGCAGTACTTC.

This clonotype was counted between two and nine times. The CDR3 DNA follows: TGTGCCAGCAGCCCCAGGGAGTATGGCTACACCTTC. It is translated as CASSPREYGYTF. The chain links TRBV12-3 or TRBV12-4 to TRBJ1-2; possible D gene TRBD1, 5 bases. V dropped 6 bases and J dropped 5 bases, with 10 bases sitting between them. The CDR3 has 12 residues.

A word on this clonotype: This clone may be a read error of a much larger clone one base away. This chain links TRBV7-8 with TRBJ2-1, with 9 bases lining up with TRBD2. With 1 base clipped from V and 5 bases from J, the junction kept 9 bases outside the gene matches. The CDR3 length is 17 residues. Germline V gene sequence: CDR1 SGHVS, CDR2 FQNEAQ. The CDR3 bases are TGTGCCAGCAGCTTAGGGCCCGGGACTAGCAGCAACAATGAGCAGTTCTTC. It is translated as CASSLGPGTSSNNEQFF.

As to this clonotype: Here the CDR3 omits its conserved ending phenylalanine or tryptophan, so a read error is the likely source. Because the CDR3's place on the DNA is in doubt, the DNA is left out and the CDR3 is given as listed by TCRdb. The chain uses TRBV5-6 and TRBJ2-1. Including both end residues, the CDR3 is 11 amino acids long. Per the germline V gene, CDR1 is SGHDT and CDR2 is YYEEEE. CDR3 in amino acids: CASSGTDERFI.

This clonotype was seen a handful of times. Possible read error: a much larger clone is one base away. The V gene is TRBV5-1, the J gene TRBJ2-1; D uncertain. The germline V gene has CDR1 SGHRS and CDR2 YFSETQ. V gave up 1 base and J gave up 10 bases, with 9 bases separating them. The CDR3 has 12 residues. The CDR3 DNA reads as TGCGCCAGCAGCTTGACCGGGCGAGAGCAGTTCTTC. This translates into CASSLTGREQFF.

As for this clonotype: A much larger clone sits a single nucleotide away, making a read error possible. It is likely a read error, because the conserved phenylalanine at the end of the CDR3 is missing. V is TRBV6-5 and J is TRBJ1-1, with D perhaps TRBD1 (6 bases). Germline V gene data show CDR1 as MNHEY and CDR2 as SVGAGI. The CDR3 runs to 15 residues. V lost 9 bases to trimming and J lost 1 base, with 18 bases between them. The CDR3 DNA follows: TGTGCCAGTTCGACAGGCGGGGCCGCGAACACTGAAGCTTTCGTT. Translated: CASSTGGAANTEAFV.

This clonotype occurred a few times. Just one base apart from a much larger clone, this may be a read error. The rearrangement uses TRBV29-1 and TRBJ1-3, with TRBD1 matching over 10 bases. The CDR3 loop spans 15 amino acids. V shed 5 bases, J shed 2 bases, and the junction held 6 bases outside the gene matches. Germline V gene lookup returns CDR1 SQVTM and CDR2 ANQGSEA. The CDR3 DNA reads as TGCAGCGTTTCCGGGACAGGGGAAGCTGGAAACACCATATATTTT. Its translation is CSVSGTGEAGNTIYF.

The sample holds a few counts of this clonotype. This may be a read error: a much more frequent sequence differs by one nucleotide. J is TRBJ2-1 and V is TRBV10-3; D is ambiguous. The germline V gene has CDR1 ENHRY and CDR2 SYGVKD. Trimming shortened V by 8 bases and J by 8 bases, and 16 bases separated the two germline ends. The CDR3 totals 13 residues. CDR3 in DNA: TGTGCCATCGGATATACATGGACGGATGAGCAGTTCTTC. This translates into CAIGYTWTDEQFF.

This chain connects TRBV2 to TRBJ1-1, with D unclear. CDR3 length equals 14 residues. CDR1 is SNHLY and CDR2 is FYNNEI in the germline V gene. With 1 base removed from V and 10 bases from J, the gap between germline ends came to 16 bases. The DNA of the CDR3 is TGTGCCAGCAGTGAAGAGCAGAGGTCGAGGAGAGCTTTCTTT. This sequence encodes CASSEEQRSRRAFF.

The CDR3 nucleotides are TGTGCCAGCAGAGGAGCTGTTGGGTACGAGCAGTACTTC. This gives the protein CASRGAVGYEQYF. The J gene is TRBJ2-7, the V gene TRBV2; D gene ambiguous. V was shortened by 6 bases and J by 4 bases, with 13 bases between the two germline ends. The CDR3 sequence is 13 residues long. CDR1 is SNHLY and CDR2 is FYNNEI in the germline V gene.

This clonotype has more than one count but fewer than ten. The V and J genes are TRBV9 and TRBJ2-1; D is perhaps TRBD1 or TRBD2 (5 bases each). This CDR3 comprises 18 residues. The germline V gene has CDR1 SGDLS and CDR2 YYNGEE. The V end was cut by 1 base, the J end by 3 bases, with 20 bases between. The CDR3 region is CASSVSGPASLRYNEQFF. The DNA for the CDR3 is TGTGCCAGCAGCGTATCGGGACCCGCGAGCTTACGCTACAATGAGCAGTTCTTC.

By its share, this clonotype is medium-sized (0.01 to 0.1%). The chain employs TRBV6-1 and TRBJ2-1; D tentatively reads TRBD1 or TRBD2 (5 bases each). The CDR3 sequence is 14 residues long. The germline V gene has CDR1 MNHNS and CDR2 SASEGT. V was shortened by 5 bases and J by 2 bases, with 10 bases between the two germline ends. Written as DNA, the CDR3 is TGTGCCAGCAGTCTGGGGGTCACCTACAATGAGCAGTTCTTC. Amino acid sequence: CASSLGVTYNEQFF.

Regarding this clonotype: Since no conserved phenylalanine or tryptophan closes the CDR3, a read error is the likely cause. The J gene is TRBJ2-1, the V gene TRBV6-5; unclear D gene. CDR3 length equals 15 residues. Trimming shortened V by 0 bases and J by 5 bases, and 11 bases separated the two germline ends. Per germline, CDR1 MNHEY and CDR2 SVGAGI. CDR3 sequence: CASSYSLGRNNEQFI. CDR3 coding DNA: TGTGCCAGCAGTTACTCCCTCGGGCGCAACAATGAGCAGTTCATC.